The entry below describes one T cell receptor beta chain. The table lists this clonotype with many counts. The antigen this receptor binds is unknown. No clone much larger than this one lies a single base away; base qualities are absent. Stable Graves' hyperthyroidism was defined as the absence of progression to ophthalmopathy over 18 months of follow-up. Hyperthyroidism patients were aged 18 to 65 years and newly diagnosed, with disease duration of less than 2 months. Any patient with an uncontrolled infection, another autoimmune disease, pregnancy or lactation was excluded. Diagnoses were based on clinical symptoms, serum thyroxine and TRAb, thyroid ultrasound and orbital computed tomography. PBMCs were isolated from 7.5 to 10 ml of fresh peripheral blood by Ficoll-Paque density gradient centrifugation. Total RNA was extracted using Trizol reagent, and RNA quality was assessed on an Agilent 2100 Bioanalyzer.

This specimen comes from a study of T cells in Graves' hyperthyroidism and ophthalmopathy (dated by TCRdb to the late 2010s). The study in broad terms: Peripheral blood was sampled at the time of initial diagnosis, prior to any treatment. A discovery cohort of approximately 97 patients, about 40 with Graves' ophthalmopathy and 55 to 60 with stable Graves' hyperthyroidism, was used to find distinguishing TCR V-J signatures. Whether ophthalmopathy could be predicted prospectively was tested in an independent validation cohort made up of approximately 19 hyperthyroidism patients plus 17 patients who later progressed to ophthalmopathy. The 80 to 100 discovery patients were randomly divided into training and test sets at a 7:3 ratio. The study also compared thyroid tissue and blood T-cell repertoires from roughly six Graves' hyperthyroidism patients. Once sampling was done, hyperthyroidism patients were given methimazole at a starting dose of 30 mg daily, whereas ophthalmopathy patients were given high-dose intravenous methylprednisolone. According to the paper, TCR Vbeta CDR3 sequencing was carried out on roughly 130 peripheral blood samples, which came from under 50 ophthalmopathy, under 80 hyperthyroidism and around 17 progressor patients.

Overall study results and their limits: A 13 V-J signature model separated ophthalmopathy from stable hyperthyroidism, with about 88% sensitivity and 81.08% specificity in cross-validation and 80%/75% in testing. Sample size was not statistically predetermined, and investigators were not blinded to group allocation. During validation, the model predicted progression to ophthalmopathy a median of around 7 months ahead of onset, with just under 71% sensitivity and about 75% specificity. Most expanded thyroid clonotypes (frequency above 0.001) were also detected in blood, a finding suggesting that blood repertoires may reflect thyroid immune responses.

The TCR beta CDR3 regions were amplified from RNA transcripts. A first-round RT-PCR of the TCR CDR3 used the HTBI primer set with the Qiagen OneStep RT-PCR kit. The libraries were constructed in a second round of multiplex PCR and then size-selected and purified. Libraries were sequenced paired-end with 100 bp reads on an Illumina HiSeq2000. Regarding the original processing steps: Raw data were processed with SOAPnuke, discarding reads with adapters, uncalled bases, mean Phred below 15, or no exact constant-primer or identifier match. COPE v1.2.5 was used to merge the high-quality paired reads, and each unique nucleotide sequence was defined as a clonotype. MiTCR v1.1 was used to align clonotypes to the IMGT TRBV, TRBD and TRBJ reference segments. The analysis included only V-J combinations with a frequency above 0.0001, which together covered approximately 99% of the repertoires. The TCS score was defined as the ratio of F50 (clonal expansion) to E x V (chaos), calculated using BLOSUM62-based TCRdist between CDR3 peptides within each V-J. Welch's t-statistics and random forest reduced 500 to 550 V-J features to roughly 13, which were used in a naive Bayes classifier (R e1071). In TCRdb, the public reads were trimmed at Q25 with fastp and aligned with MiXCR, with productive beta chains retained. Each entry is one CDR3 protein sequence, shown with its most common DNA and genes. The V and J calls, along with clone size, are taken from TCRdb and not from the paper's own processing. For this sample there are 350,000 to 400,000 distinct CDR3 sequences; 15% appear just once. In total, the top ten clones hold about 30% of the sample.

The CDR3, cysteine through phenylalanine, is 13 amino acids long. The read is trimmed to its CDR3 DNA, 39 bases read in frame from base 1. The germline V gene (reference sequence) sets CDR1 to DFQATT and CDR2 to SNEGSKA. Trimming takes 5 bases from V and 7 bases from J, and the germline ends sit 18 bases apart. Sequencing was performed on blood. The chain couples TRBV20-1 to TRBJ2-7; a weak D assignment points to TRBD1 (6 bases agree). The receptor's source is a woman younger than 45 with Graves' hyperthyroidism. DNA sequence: TGCAGTGCTTTGGACAGCGAAGTTTTTGAGCAGTACTTC. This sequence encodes CSALDSEVFEQYF.